One and the same sample provided the 5 T cell receptor beta chains below, sequenced in a study of T cells after yellow fever vaccination. TCRdb reanalysed the 5' RACE reads using MiXCR and keeps one entry per CDR3 protein. Among 620,000 or so distinct CDR3 sequences listed, 9% to 15% were seen once. The sequencing used PBMCs, collected on the day of the yellow fever booster vaccination. The source of these receptors is a man aged 30-40 years who received the YFV17D yellow fever vaccine.

The CDR3 loop is CASSGTSGITGELFF. The CDR3 DNA reads TGTGCCAGTAGCGGGACTAGCGGAATTACCGGGGAGCTGTTTTTT. The rearrangement joins TRBV19 to TRBJ2-2; 11 nucleotides match TRBD2. Germline lookup yields CDR1 LNHDA and CDR2 SQIVND (reference sequence). The CDR3 covers 15 residues. Losses at the gene ends were 6 bases for V and 5 bases for J; bases not matched to a gene: 5.

J is TRBJ2-2 and V is TRBV10-2; D gene ambiguous. Germline V gene lookup returns CDR1 WSHSY and CDR2 SAAADI. Trimming took off 3 bases at V and 5 bases at J, with 10 bases between the two ends. The CDR3 spans 14 residues. CDR3 nucleotide sequence: TGCGCCAGCAGTGACCCCGGGCGAACCGGGGAGCTGTTTTTT. It is translated as CASSDPGRTGELFF.

The CDR3 reads CATRAQGGGDTQYF. In nucleotides, the CDR3 is TGTGCCACCAGAGCTCAAGGGGGCGGAGATACGCAGTATTTT. This chain links TRBV24-1 with TRBJ2-3, with 7 bases lining up with TRBD1. This CDR3 is built from 14 residues. The germline gives CDR1 KGHDR, CDR2 SFDVKD. V gave up 7 bases and J gave up 5 bases; unmatched junction bases: 8.

The chain joins TRBV10-3 to TRBJ2-3, with 12 bases aligning to TRBD2. This CDR3 has 18 amino acids. The ends lost 4 bases at V and 0 bases at J; junction bases unmatched: 8. Germline V gene lookup returns CDR1 ENHRY and CDR2 SYGVKD. DNA of the CDR3: TGTGCCATCAGTGGTGCCACCGGGACTAGCGGGAGCACAGATACGCAGTATTTT. Encoded protein: CAISGATGTSGSTDTQYF.

The table lists this clonotype with a few counts. J is TRBJ2-7 and V is TRBV5-1; 14 bases agree with TRBD2. In germline, CDR1 is SGHRS, CDR2 YFSETQ. CDR3 size: 15 residues. J lost 6 bases, V lost 3 bases, and 5 bases had no gene match. The chain's CDR3 is CASSSGLAGVSEQYF. The CDR3 coding sequence is TGCGCCAGCAGCTCGGGACTAGCGGGAGTTAGCGAGCAGTACTTC.